This T cell receptor beta chain was profiled in a study of T cell responses to AZD1222 COVID-19 vaccine. V lost 4 bases to trimming and J lost 2 bases, with 8 bases between them. The CDR3 totals 12 residues. CDR1 is SQVTM, CDR2 ANQGSEA, per germline. Clones were sequenced by immunoSEQ multiplex PCR, and TCRdb holds only the in-frame ones, with some missing. The sample shows some 48,000 clones, 86% of them seen only once. Regarding this clone: The antigen remains undetermined.

Study-wide results and caveats: Only six people who got AZD1222 tested seropositive at baseline. Donor demographics were predominantly white British with a female majority; clonal diversity may be underestimated.

The rearrangement joins TRBV29-1 to TRBJ1-2; D may be TRBD1 (5 bases). The receptor was isolated from an adult who received the AZD1222 COVID-19 vaccine. The source was peripheral blood, collected 28 days after the second AZD1222 dose. Here the CDR3 reads CSVGEGNYGYTF. The DNA for the CDR3 is TGCAGCGTTGGAGAGGGGAACTATGGCTACACCTTC.